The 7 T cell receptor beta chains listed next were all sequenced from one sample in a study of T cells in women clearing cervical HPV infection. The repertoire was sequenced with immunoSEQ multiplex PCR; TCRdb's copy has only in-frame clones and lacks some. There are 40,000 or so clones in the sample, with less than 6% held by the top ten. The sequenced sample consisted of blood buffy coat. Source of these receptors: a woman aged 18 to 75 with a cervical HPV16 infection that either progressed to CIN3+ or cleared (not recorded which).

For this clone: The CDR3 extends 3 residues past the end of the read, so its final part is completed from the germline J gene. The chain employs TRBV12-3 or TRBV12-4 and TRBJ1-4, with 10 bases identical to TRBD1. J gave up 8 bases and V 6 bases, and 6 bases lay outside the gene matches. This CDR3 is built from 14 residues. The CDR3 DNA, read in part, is TGTGCCAGCAGCTCCGGGACAGGGGTAGAAAAA. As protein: CASSSGTGVEK. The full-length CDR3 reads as CASSSGTGVEKLFF.

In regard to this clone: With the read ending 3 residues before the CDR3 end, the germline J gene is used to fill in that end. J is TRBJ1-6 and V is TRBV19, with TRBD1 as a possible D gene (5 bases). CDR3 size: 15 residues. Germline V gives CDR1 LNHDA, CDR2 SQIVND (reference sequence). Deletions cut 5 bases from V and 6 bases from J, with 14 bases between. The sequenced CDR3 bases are TGTGCCAGTAGTCCCGGACAAATCGGTAATTCACCC. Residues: CASSPGQIGNSP. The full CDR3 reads CASSPGQIGNSPLHF.

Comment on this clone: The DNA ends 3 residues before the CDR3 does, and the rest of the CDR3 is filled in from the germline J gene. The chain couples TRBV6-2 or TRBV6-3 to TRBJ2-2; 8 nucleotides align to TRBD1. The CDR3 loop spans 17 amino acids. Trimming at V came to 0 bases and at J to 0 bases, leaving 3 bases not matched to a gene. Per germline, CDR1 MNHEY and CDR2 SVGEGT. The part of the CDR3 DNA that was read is TGTGCCAGCAGTTACTCAACGACAGGGGCGAACACCGGGGAG. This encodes CASSYSTTGANTGE. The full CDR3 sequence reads CASSYSTTGANTGELFF.

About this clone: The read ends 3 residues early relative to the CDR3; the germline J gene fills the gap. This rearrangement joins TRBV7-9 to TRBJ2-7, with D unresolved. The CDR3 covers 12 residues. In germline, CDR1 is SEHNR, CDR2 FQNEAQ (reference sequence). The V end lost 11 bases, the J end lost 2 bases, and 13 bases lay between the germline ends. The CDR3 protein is CASQARTYEQYF. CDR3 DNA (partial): TGTGCCTCTCAGGCAAGAACCTACGAG.

CDR3 DNA, as far as it was read: TGTGCCAGCAGCCTAGGACTAGCGGTCGCCTACGAG. It encodes CASSLGLAVAYE. The entire CDR3 protein is CASSLGLAVAYEQYF. J is TRBJ2-7 and V is TRBV7-8, with 10 positions matching TRBD2. The sequence runs out 3 residues before the end of the CDR3; the remainder is reconstructed from the germline J gene. Germline CDR1 is SGHVS and CDR2 is FQNEAQ. The CDR3 runs 15 residues. V was clipped by 5 bases and J by 2 bases; unmatched bases: 6.

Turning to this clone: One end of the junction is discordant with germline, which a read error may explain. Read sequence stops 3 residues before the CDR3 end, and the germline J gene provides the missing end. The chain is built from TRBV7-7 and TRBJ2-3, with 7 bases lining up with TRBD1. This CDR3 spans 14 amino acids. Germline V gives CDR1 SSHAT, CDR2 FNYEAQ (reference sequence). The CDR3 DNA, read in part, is TGTGCTAGCAGCTACGGGGACAGACAAGAGACG. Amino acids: CASSYGDRQET. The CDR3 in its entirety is CASSYGDRQETQYF. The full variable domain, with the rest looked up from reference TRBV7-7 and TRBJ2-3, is GAGVSQSPRYKVTKRGQDVTLRCDPISSHATLYWYQQALGQGPEFLTYFNYEAQPDKSGLPSDRFSAERPEGSISTLTIQRTEQRDSAMYRCASSYGDRQETQYFGPGTRLTVL.

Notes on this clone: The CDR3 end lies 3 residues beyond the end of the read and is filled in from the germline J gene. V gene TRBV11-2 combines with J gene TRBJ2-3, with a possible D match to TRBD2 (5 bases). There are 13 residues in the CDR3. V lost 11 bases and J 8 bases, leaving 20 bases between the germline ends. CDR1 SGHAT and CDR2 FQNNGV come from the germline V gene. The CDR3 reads CAGRAVGGVTQYF. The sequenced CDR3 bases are TGTGCCGGCCGAGCGGTGGGTGGGGTTACG. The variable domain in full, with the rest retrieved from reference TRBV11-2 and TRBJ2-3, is EAGVAQSPRYKIIEKRQSVAFWCNPISGHATLYWYQQILGQGPKLLIQFQNNGVVDDSQLPKDRFSAERLKGVDSTLKIQPAKLEDSAVYLCAGRAVGGVTQYFGPGTRLTVL.